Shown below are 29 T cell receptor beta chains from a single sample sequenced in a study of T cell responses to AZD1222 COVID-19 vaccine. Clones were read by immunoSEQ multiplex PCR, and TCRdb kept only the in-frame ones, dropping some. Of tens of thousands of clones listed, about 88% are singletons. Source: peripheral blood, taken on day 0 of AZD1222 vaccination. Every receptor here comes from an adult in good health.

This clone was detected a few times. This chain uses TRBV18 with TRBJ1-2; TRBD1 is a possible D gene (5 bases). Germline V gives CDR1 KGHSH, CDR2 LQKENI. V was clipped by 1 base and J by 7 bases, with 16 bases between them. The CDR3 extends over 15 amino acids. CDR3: CASSPLRDPGGGYTF. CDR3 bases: TGTGCCAGCTCACCACTGCGGGACCCCGGGGGTGGCTACACCTTC.

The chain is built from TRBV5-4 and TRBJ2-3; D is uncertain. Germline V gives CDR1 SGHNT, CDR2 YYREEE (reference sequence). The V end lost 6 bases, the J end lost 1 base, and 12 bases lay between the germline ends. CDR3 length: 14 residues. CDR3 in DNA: TGTGCCAGCAACCGGGCATCCGGCACAGATACGCAGTATTTT. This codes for CASNRASGTDTQYF. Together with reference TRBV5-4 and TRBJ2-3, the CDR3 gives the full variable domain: ETGVTQSPTHLIKTRGQQVTLRCSSQSGHNTVSWYQQALGQGPQFIFQYYREEENGRGNFPPRFSGLQFPNYSSELNVNALELDDSALYLCASNRASGTDTQYFGPGTRLTVL.

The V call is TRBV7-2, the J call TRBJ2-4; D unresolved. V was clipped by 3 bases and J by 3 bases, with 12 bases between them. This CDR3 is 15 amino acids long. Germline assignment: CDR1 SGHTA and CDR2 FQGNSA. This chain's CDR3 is CASSLMRGGKNIQYF. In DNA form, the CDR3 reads TGTGCCAGCAGCTTGATGCGAGGTGGCAAAAACATTCAGTACTTC.

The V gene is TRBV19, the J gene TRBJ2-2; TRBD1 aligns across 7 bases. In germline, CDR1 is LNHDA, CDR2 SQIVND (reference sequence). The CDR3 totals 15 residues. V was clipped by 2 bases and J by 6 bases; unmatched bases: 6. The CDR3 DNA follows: TGTGCCAGTAGTATAAAGGGACAGCTGCCCGGGGAGCTGTTTTTT. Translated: CASSIKGQLPGELFF.

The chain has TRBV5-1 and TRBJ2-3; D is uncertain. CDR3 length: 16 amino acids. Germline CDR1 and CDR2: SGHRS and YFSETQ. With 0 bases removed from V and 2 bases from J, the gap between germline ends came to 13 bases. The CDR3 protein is CASSLERIRDTDTQYF. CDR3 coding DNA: TGCGCCAGCAGCTTGGAACGGATCAGAGACACAGATACGCAGTATTTT.

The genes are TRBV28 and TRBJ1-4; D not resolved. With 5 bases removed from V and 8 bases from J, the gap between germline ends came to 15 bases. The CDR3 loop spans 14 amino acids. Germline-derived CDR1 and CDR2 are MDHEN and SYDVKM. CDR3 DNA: TGTGCCAGCAGTCCAGGACCGGTATCGGAAAAACTGTTTTTT. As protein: CASSPGPVSEKLFF.

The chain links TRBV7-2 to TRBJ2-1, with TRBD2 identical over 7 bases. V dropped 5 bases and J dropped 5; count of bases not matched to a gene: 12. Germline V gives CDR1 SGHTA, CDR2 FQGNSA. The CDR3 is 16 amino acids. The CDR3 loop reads CASSLTSGREDNEQFF. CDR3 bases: TGTGCCAGCAGCCTTACCTCGGGACGGGAGGACAATGAGCAGTTCTTC.

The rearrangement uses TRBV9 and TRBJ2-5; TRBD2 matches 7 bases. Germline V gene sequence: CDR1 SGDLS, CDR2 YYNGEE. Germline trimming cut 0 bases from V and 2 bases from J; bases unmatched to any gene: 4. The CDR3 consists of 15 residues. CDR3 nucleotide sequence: TGTGCCAGCAGCGTAGTTAGCGGGCGACAAGAGACCCAGTACTTC. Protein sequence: CASSVVSGRQETQYF.

The chain's CDR3 is CASSPNWIESGGARNEQFF. The CDR3 coding sequence is TGTGCCAGCAGTCCCAACTGGATCGAGAGCGGGGGCGCCCGGAATGAGCAGTTCTTC. The rearrangement joins TRBV27 to TRBJ2-1, with TRBD2 matching 8 bases. V shed 5 bases, J shed 7 bases, and the junction held 22 bases outside the gene matches. Germline V gene lookup returns CDR1 MNHEY and CDR2 SMNVEV (reference sequence). The CDR3 covers 19 residues.

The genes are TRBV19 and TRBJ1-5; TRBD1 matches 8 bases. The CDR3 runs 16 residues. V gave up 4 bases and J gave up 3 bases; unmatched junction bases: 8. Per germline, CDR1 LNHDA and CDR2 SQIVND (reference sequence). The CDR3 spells CASSTLTGAVNQPQHF. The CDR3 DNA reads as TGTGCCAGTAGTACCCTGACAGGGGCAGTCAATCAGCCCCAGCATTTT.

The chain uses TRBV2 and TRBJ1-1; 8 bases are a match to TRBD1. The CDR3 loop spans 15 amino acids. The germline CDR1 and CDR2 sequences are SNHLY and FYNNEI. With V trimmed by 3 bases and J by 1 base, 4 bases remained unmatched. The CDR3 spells CASSDLGTGNTEAFF. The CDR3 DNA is TGTGCCAGCAGTGACCTCGGGACAGGGAACACTGAAGCTTTCTTT.

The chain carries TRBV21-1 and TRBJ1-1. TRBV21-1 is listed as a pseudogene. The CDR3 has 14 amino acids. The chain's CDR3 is CASSKACPATEAFF. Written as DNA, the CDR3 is TGTGCCAGCAGCAAAGCGTGCCCTGCCACTGAAGCTTTCTTT.

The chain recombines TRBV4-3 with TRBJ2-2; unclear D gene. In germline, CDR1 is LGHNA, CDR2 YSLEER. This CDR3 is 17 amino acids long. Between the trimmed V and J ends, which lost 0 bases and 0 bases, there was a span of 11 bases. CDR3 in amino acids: CASSQDLRSANTGELFF. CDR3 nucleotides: TGCGCCAGCAGCCAAGATCTAAGGTCCGCGAACACCGGGGAGCTGTTTTTT.

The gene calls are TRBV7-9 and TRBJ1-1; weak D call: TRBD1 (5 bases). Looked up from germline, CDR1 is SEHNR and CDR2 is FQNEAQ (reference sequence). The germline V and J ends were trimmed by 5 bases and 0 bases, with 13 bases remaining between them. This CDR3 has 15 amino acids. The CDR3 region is CASSTRSGVNTEAFF. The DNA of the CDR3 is TGTGCCAGCAGCACCAGATCGGGGGTGAACACTGAAGCTTTCTTT.

The CDR3 nucleotides are TGTGCCACCAGTGATGGACAGGGACATGAGCAGTTCTTC. Amino acids: CATSDGQGHEQFF. The rearrangement links TRBV24-1 to TRBJ2-1, with 8 bases matching TRBD1. From germline, CDR1 is KGHDR and CDR2 SFDVKD. With 3 bases clipped from V and 8 bases from J, the junction kept 2 bases outside the gene matches. This CDR3 has 13 amino acids.

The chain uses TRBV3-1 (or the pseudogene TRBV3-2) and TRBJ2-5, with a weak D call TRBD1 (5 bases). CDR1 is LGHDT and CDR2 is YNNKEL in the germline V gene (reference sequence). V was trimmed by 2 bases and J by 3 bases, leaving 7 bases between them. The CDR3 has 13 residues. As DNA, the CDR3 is TGTGCCAGCAGCCAAACGGACAAAGAGACCCAGTACTTC. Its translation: CASSQTDKETQYF.

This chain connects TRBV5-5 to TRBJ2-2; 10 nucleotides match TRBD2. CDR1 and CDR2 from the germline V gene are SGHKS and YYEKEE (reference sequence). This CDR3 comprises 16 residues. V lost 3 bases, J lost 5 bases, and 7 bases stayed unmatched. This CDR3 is CASSSLAGGVTGELFF. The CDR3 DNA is TGTGCCAGCAGCTCATTAGCGGGAGGAGTTACCGGGGAGCTGTTTTTT.

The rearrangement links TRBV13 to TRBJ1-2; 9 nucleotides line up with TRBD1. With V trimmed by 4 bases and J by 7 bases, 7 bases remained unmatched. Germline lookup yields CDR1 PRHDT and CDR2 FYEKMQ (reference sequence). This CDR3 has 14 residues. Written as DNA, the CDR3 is TGTGCCAGCAGCTCCGACAGGGGGAGAGGTGGCTACACCTTC. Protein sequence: CASSSDRGRGGYTF.

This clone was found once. Here the CDR3 DNA reads TGTGCCAGCAGCTTCGGTCGAGCGGATTCCGATACGCAGTATTTT. This codes for CASSFGRADSDTQYF. The rearrangement links TRBV7-9 to TRBJ2-3, with D possibly TRBD2 on 5 matching bases. There are 15 residues in the CDR3. Germline lookup yields CDR1 SEHNR and CDR2 FQNEAQ (reference sequence). Trimming cost V 3 bases and J 6 bases, with 16 bases left between them.

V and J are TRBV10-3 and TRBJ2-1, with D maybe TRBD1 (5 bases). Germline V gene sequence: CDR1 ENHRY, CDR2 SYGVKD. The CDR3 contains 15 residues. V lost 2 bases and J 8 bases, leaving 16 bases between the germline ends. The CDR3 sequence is CAISEPWNRNDEQFF. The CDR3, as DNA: TGTGCCATCAGTGAGCCCTGGAACAGGAACGATGAGCAGTTCTTC.

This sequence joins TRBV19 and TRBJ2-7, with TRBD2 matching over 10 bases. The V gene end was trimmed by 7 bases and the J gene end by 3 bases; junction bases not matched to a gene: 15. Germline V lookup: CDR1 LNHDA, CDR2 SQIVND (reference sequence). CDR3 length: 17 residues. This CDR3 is CASTSASGSVGVYEQYF. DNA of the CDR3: TGTGCCAGTACCTCGGCTAGCGGGAGTGTCGGGGTCTACGAGCAGTACTTC.

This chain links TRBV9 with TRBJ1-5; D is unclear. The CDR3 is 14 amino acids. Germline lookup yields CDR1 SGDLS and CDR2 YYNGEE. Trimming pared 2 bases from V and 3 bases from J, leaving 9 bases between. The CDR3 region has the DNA TGTGCCAGCAGCGTGGCAGGCTACAATCAGCCCCAGCATTTT. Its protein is CASSVAGYNQPQHF.

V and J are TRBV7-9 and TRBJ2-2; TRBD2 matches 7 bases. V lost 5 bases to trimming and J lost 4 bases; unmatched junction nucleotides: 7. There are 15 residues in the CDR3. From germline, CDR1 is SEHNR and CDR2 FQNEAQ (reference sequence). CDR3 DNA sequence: TGTGCCAGCAGCCTCCTAGCGGTTTTCACCGGGGAGCTGTTTTTT. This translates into CASSLLAVFTGELFF.

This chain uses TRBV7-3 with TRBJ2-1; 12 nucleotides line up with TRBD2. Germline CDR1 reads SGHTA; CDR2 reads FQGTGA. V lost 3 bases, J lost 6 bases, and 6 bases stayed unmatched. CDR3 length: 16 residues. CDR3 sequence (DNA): TGTGCCAGCAGCTTCACTAGCGGGGGGCTCCCCAATGAGCAGTTCTTC. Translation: CASSFTSGGLPNEQFF.

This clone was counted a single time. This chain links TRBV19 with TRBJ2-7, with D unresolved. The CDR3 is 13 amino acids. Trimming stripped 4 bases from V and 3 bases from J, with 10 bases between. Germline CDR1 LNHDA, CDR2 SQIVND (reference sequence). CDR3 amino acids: CASSNAQDYEQYF. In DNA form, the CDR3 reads TGTGCCAGTAGTAATGCCCAGGACTACGAGCAGTACTTC.

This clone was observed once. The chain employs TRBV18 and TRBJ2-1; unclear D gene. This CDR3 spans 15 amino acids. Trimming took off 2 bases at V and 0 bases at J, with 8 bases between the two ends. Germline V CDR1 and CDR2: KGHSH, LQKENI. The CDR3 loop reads CASSPGSLSYNEQFF. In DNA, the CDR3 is TGTGCCAGCTCACCAGGGTCCCTCTCCTACAATGAGCAGTTCTTC.

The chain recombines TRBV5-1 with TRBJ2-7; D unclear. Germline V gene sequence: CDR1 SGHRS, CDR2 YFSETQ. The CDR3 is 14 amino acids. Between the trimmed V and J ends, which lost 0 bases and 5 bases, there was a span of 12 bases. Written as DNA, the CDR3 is TGCGCCAGCAGCTTGGGTCAGCCACGGGACGAGCAGTACTTC. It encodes CASSLGQPRDEQYF.

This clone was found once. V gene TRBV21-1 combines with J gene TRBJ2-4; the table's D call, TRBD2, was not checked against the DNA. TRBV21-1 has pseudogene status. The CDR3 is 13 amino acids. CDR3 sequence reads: CASSKERGKNQYF. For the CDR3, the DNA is TGTGCCAGCAGCAAAGAGAGAGGGAAGAATCAGTACTTC.

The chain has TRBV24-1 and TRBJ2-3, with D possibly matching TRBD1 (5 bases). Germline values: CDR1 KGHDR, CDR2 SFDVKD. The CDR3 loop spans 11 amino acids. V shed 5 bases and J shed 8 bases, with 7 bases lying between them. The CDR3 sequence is CATSGGGTQYF. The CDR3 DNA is TGTGCCACCAGTGGGGGCGGTACGCAGTATTTT.